This TCR beta chain was found in a study of OX40 agonist ivuxolimab in advanced cancers. The wider study: Ivuxolimab, an agonist antibody against OX40 (CD134), was given to patients.

Germline assignment: CDR1 SGHVS and CDR2 FQNEAQ. V was clipped by 7 bases and J by 9 bases, with 19 bases between them. This CDR3 region has 14 residues. General study points: Low levels of normalized T-cell clonal expansion also appeared in some nonresponders.

Profiled with immunoSEQ multiplex PCR; TCRdb holds only in-frame clones, not every one. The table lists about 46,000 clones, about nine tenths of them singletons, with roughly 50% in the top ten. The table lists this clone with a few counts. The antigen is undetermined. This sample comprised CD4+ or CD8+ T cells sorted from blood, obtained in a trial of the OX40 agonist ivuxolimab. The receptor comes from an adult with an advanced solid tumor such as melanoma, head and neck, liver or kidney cancer. V usage is TRBV7-8 and J usage is TRBJ2-1; TRBD2 might be the D (5 bases). The CDR3, as DNA: TGTGCCAGCATTATGGGAGAGGCGAGTGGTGAGCAGTTCTTC. Its translation is CASIMGEASGEQFF.